The clone carrying this T cell receptor beta chain counts as medium-sized. Its antigen is as yet unknown. In germline, CDR1 is MNHGY, CDR2 SAAAGT. The CDR3 is 17 residues long. Trimming took 7 bases from V and 8 from J; bases not matched to a gene: 14. This sample is part of a study of sequential checkpoint blockade in melanoma. About the research overall: Arm A got nivolumab then ipilimumab; arm B the reverse, 1:1. DNA from 91 pretreatment tumor samples underwent TCRβ immunosequencing. Matched biopsies came pretreatment and at week 13 for approximately 20 patients.

Noted treatment: randomized to nivolumab then ipilimumab (arm A) or the reverse (arm B). Notes on the study in general: T-cell fraction and clonality followed PD-L1 and CD8+ counts, not mutational load.

Only in-frame clones appear in the TCRdb table, and some are missing; sequencing was by immunoSEQ multiplex PCR. The profile shows over 2,000 clones, 33% of them singletons. The V and J genes are TRBV6-8 and TRBJ2-1; 13 bases match TRBD2. The sequence derives from a human donor with melanoma. Specimen: tumor tissue (inferred from file names), collected from a patient given nivolumab and ipilimumab in sequence. The CDR3 DNA follows: TGTGCCAGCACTTTACTAGCGGGAGGGTATAGGTTGTATGAGCAGTTCTTC. Amino acids: CASTLLAGGYRLYEQFF.